The sequence of this TCR beta chain was determined in a study of circulating and synovial CD4+ cells in juvenile arthritis. V trimming: 6 bases; J trimming: 0 bases; junction bases outside the gene matches: 3. This CDR3 has 14 residues. CDR1 is MDHEN, CDR2 SYDVKM, per germline. Profiling relied on immunoSEQ multiplex PCR, and the TCRdb table lists in-frame clones only, not all of them. The sample shows tens of thousands of clones, over 90% of them seen only once. Sequencing used CD4+ T cells from blood. The sequence derives from a human donor with juvenile idiopathic arthritis. The chain links TRBV28 to TRBJ1-2; 8 bases are shared with TRBD1. The CDR3 DNA follows: TGTGCCAGCAGGCGGACAGGGTCTAACTATGGCTACACCTTC. Translated: CASRRTGSNYGYTF.